The clone carrying this T cell receptor beta chain came up once. What it recognizes is unknown. A much larger clone lies a single base off, so this may be a read error. The sample originates from a study of glioma-infiltrating T cells. Study-wide points: Tissue-blood divergence was below expectation in non-neoplastic patients, above in gliomas. Very few CDR3 sequences were shared between tissue and blood.

Germline CDR1 and CDR2: MDHEN and SYDVKM. The CDR3 is 14 amino acids. The ends lost 4 bases at V and 0 bases at J; junction bases unmatched: 2. TCR alpha and beta CDR3 regions were amplified from RNA using iRepertoire nested multiplex PCR. Via MiXCR, TCRdb re-called the multiplex PCR reads, giving one row per CDR3 protein. The table shows 150,000 to 200,000 distinct CDR3 sequences, with over 25% occurring only once. The sequence was collected from a human donor with low-grade glioma or glioblastoma, undergoing nonglioma brain surgery, or in good health (not recorded which). What was sequenced was glioma tissue, nonneoplastic brain tissue, or PBMCs (not recorded which). This chain joins TRBV28 and TRBJ1-1, with 7 bases that match TRBD1. The CDR3 DNA is TGTGCCAGCAGTTACAGGGGAATGAACACTGAAGCTTTCTTT. Translating gives CASSYRGMNTEAFF. The full variable domain, completed using reference TRBV28 and TRBJ1-1, is DVKVTQSSRYLVKRTGEKVFLECVQDMDHENMFWYRQDPGLGLRLIYFSYDVKMKEKGDIPEGYSVSREKKERFSLILESASTNQTSMYLCASSYRGMNTEAFFGQGTRLTVV.